Following are 13 T cell receptor beta chains from one sample sequenced in a study of memory CD4+ T cells and cytomegalovirus serostatus. The sort gate was single viable CD3+CD4+CD8-CD45RO+ cells for memory CD4+ T cells. Sequencing was performed with immunoSEQ multiplex PCR; in TCRdb, only in-frame clones are kept and a portion is missing. The table lists just under 65,000 clones, roughly four fifths of them singletons. Sequencing was done on a sample of memory CD4+ T cells from blood. The receptors derive from an adult in good health and CMV-seronegative.

The rearrangement joins TRBV30 to TRBJ1-4, with 8 bases matching TRBD1. Germline CDR1 is GTSNPN and CDR2 is SVGIG (reference sequence). J was trimmed by 8 bases and V by 0 bases; bases with no gene match: 8. The CDR3 length is 15 residues. The chain's CDR3 is CAWSVGGTGYEKLFF. The CDR3 region has the DNA TGTGCCTGGAGTGTAGGGGGGACAGGTTACGAAAAACTGTTTTTT.

The CDR3 loop is CASSLGTHTDTQYF. CDR3 DNA sequence: TGTGCCAGCAGCCTAGGGACACACACAGATACGCAGTATTTT. V usage is TRBV9 and J usage is TRBJ2-3, with D tentatively TRBD1 (6 bases). This CDR3 is 14 amino acids long. Germline V gene sequence: CDR1 SGDLS, CDR2 YYNGEE. V was cut by 4 bases and J by 2 bases, with 11 bases left in between.

This clone was seen a few times. The rearrangement links TRBV4-1 to TRBJ1-3, with TRBD1 as a possible D gene (5 bases). Germline V gene data show CDR1 as MGHRA and CDR2 as YSYEKL. This CDR3 contains 16 residues. V was trimmed by 1 base and J by 3 bases, leaving 13 bases between them. Written as DNA, the CDR3 is TGCGCCAGCAGCCAAGGGGCCAGGGAATTTGGAAACACCATATATTTT. It specifies CASSQGAREFGNTIYF.

The chain recombines TRBV2 with TRBJ1-2, with TRBD1 matching over 10 bases. This CDR3 comprises 13 residues. The germline V gene has CDR1 SNHLY and CDR2 FYNNEI. J gave up 6 bases and V 6 bases, and 4 bases lay outside the gene matches. The CDR3 DNA reads as TGTGCCAGCAGGGGACAGGGGAGCGATGGCTACACCTTC. Its translation: CASRGQGSDGYTF.

This sequence joins TRBV6-6 and TRBJ1-2, with 7 bases identical to TRBD1. With 2 bases clipped from V and 4 bases from J, the junction kept 1 base outside the gene matches. The CDR3 is made up of 13 amino acids. Germline CDR1 MNHNY, CDR2 SVGAGI (reference sequence). The CDR3 DNA follows: TGTGCCAGCAGTTACGGGGACAGCTATGGCTACACCTTC. It specifies CASSYGDSYGYTF.

Notes on this clone: This specimen includes other DNA sequences encoding the same CDR3. This chain links TRBV18 with TRBJ1-1, with D perhaps matching TRBD1 (6 bases). The germline CDR1 and CDR2 sequences are KGHSH and LQKENI. The length of the CDR3 is 13 residues. The ends were cut back, 3 bases at V and 3 bases at J, with 8 bases in the middle. CDR3 residues: CASSPRGDTEAFF. CDR3 sequence (DNA): TGTGCCAGCTCACCTAGGGGGGACACTGAAGCTTTCTTT.

CDR3 protein: CSVDRQGAYGTQYF. The CDR3 DNA is TGCAGCGTTGACCGACAGGGCGCGTACGGGACCCAGTACTTC. The chain uses TRBV29-1 and TRBJ2-5; 7 bases are shared with TRBD1. V lost 3 bases and J lost 7; bases outside the gene matches: 11. Germline V gives CDR1 SQVTM, CDR2 ANQGSEA. This CDR3 spans 14 amino acids.

This chain joins TRBV6-5 and TRBJ2-7, with TRBD1 as a possible D gene (6 bases). The V gene's germline CDR1 is MNHEY and CDR2 SVGAGI. Trimming took off 0 bases at V and 3 bases at J, with 15 bases between the two ends. The length of the CDR3 is 16 residues. CDR3 sequence reads: CASSYSRGQPLYEQYF. The CDR3 DNA sequence: TGTGCCAGCAGTTACTCGAGAGGACAGCCCCTCTACGAGCAGTACTTC.

The CDR3 here is CASSATASNQPQHF. The CDR3 DNA is TGTGCCAGTAGTGCCACAGCTAGCAATCAGCCCCAGCATTTT. This sequence joins TRBV19 and TRBJ1-5; D ambiguous. From germline, CDR1 is LNHDA and CDR2 SQIVND (reference sequence). This CDR3 is built from 14 residues. The ends were cut back, 5 bases at V and 0 bases at J, with 8 bases in the middle. Full variable domain (remainder filled in from reference TRBV19 and TRBJ1-5): DGGITQSPKYLFRKEGQNVTLSCEQNLNHDAMYWYRQDPGQGLRLIYYSQIVNDFQKGDIAEGYSVSREKKESFPLTVTSAQKNPTAFYLCASSATASNQPQHFGDGTRLSIL.

The rearrangement joins TRBV6-5 to TRBJ2-7; possibly TRBD2 for D (5 bases). Deletions cut 4 bases from V and 0 bases from J, with 13 bases between. CDR3 length: 15 residues. Germline V gives CDR1 MNHEY, CDR2 SVGAGI. The CDR3 nucleotides are TGTGCCAGCAGTTTCGGACTGGGAAGCTCCTACGAGCAGTACTTC. Its translation is CASSFGLGSSYEQYF.

This rearrangement joins TRBV10-1 to TRBJ2-5; D uncertain. The CDR3 length is 14 residues. Germline assignment: CDR1 WNHNN and CDR2 SYGVQD (reference sequence). V shed 3 bases and J shed 2 bases, with 10 bases lying between them. The CDR3 nucleotides read TGCGCCAGCAGTGAAGAACCCTATCAAGAGACCCAGTACTTC. Protein sequence: CASSEEPYQETQYF.

The chain has TRBV6-1 and TRBJ2-7; 10 positions agree with TRBD1. Losses at the gene ends were 10 bases for V and 6 bases for J; bases not matched to a gene: 9. The CDR3 covers 13 residues. Per germline, CDR1 MNHNS and CDR2 SASEGT. The CDR3 is CATRDRGVGEQYF. DNA for the CDR3: TGTGCCACAAGGGACAGGGGAGTAGGCGAGCAGTACTTC.

V usage is TRBV10-3 and J usage is TRBJ2-7; no clear D gene. V lost 7 bases, J lost 0 bases, and 13 bases lay in between. Germline-derived CDR1 and CDR2 are ENHRY and SYGVKD. There are 14 residues in the CDR3. CDR3: CAITPSGSSYEQYF. The CDR3 coding sequence is TGTGCCATCACTCCCTCCGGGTCCTCCTACGAGCAGTACTTC.